This TCR beta chain derives from a study of spatial heterogeneity in lung cancer. TCRdb ran MiXCR on the 5' RACE reads and lists one entry per CDR3 protein. The sample records about 45,000 distinct CDR3 sequences, around 11% being singletons. Stated time point: sample taken at primary tumor resection. Unsorted samples of tumor, nontumor lung or frozen PBMC had their whole RNA sequenced. Samples came from around 70 TRACERx patients with untreated early-stage lung cancer. The sequenced sample was PBMCs, obtained at surgery. The receptor was derived from a female donor with early-stage non-small cell lung cancer.

CDR3 in amino acids: CASSYGEQRNQPQHF. The CDR3 DNA sequence: TGTGCCAGCAGTTACGGCGAACAGCGCAATCAGCCCCAGCATTTT. The chain couples TRBV6-6 to TRBJ1-5, with D uncertain. Germline V gene lookup returns CDR1 MNHNY and CDR2 SVGAGI (reference sequence). Deletions cut 2 bases from V and 2 bases from J, with 10 bases between. The CDR3 totals 15 residues.